This entry is about one T cell receptor beta chain. V lost 4 bases and J 6 bases, leaving 21 bases between the germline ends. Germline values: CDR1 SEHNR, CDR2 FQNEAQ (reference sequence). The CDR3 covers 16 residues. This sample is drawn from a study of technical replicates of blood from several donors. Assay: immunoSEQ multiplex PCR; the TCRdb copy retains only in-frame clones and omits some. In the table there are 75,000 to 100,000 clones, over 90% of which are singletons. The sample consisted of T cells isolated from PBMCs. V and J are TRBV7-9 and TRBJ1-2; no clear D. The clonotype comes from a human donor in good health. The CDR3, as DNA: TGTGCCAGCAGCTCATCGAACCCCTACTTACTCCATGGCTACACCTTC. Translating it yields CASSSSNPYLLHGYTF.